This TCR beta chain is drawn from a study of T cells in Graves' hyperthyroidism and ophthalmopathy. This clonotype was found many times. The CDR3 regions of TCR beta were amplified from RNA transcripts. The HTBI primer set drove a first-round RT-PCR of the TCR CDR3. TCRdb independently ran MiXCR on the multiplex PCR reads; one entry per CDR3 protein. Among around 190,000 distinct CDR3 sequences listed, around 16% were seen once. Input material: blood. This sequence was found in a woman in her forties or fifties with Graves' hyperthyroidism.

This CDR3 reads CASSGYGGELFF. Here the CDR3 DNA reads TGTGCCAGCAGCGGCTACGGGGGGGAGCTGTTTTTT. The rearrangement joins TRBV7-2 to TRBJ2-2; the D is unclear. Germline loops: CDR1 SGHTA, CDR2 FQGNSA. The CDR3 runs to 12 residues. The V end lost 5 bases, the J end lost 8 bases, and 9 bases lay between the germline ends.